Below are 29 T cell receptor beta chains sequenced from a single sample in a study of tumor-infiltrating lymphocytes in localized non-small cell lung cancer. Profiling relied on immunoSEQ multiplex PCR, and the TCRdb table lists in-frame clones only, not all of them. Found here are 25,000 to 30,000 clones, 80% to 90% of them singletons; the top ten hold over 2%. The sample comprised lung tumor tissue. Receptors were obtained from a human donor with non-small cell lung cancer.

The sample holds one count of this clone. The CDR3 here is CASSTDRSYGYTF. DNA for the CDR3: TGTGCCAGCAGCACGGACAGGAGCTATGGCTACACCTTC. This rearrangement joins TRBV7-2 to TRBJ1-2; 7 bases fit TRBD1. V lost 5 bases, J lost 4 bases, and 4 bases stayed unmatched. Looked up from germline, CDR1 is SGHTA and CDR2 is FQGNSA. CDR3 size: 13 residues.

The rearrangement joins TRBV5-1 to TRBJ1-1; D is unclear. CDR3 size: 15 residues. The germline V and J ends were trimmed by 2 bases and 0 bases, with 11 bases remaining between them. The V gene's germline CDR1 is SGHRS and CDR2 YFSETQ. In DNA, the CDR3 is TGCGCCAGCAGCTTTGGGTTTAGCATGAACACTGAAGCTTTCTTT. It translates to CASSFGFSMNTEAFF. The full variable domain, completed using reference TRBV5-1 and TRBJ1-1, is KAGVTQTPRYLIKTRGQQVTLSCSPISGHRSVSWYQQTPGQGLQFLFEYFSETQRNKGNFPGRFSGRQFSNSRSEMNVSTLELGDSALYLCASSFGFSMNTEAFFGQGTRLTVV.

DNA of the CDR3: TGTGCCAGCAGGTTGGACAGGGGGCATAATGAGCAGTTCTTC. Translating gives CASRLDRGHNEQFF. The chain joins TRBV6-5 to TRBJ2-1; 11 bases map to TRBD1. With V trimmed by 6 bases and J by 7 bases, 5 bases remained unmatched. This CDR3 has 14 residues. Per the germline V gene, CDR1 is MNHEY and CDR2 is SVGAGI.

The rearrangement joins TRBV5-5 to TRBJ2-1; 16 bases match TRBD2. CDR3 length equals 16 residues. J lost 7 bases, V lost 4 bases, and 5 bases had no gene match. The germline V gene has CDR1 SGHKS and CDR2 YYEKEE (reference sequence). Written as DNA, the CDR3 is TGTGCCAGCAGCACGGGACTAGCGGGGGGGTGGAATGAGCAGTTCTTC. Amino acids: CASSTGLAGGWNEQFF. Based on the CDR3 plus reference TRBV5-5 and TRBJ2-1, the full variable domain is DAGVTQSPTHLIKTRGQQVTLRCSPISGHKSVSWYQQVLGQGPQFIFQYYEKEERGRGNFPDRFSARQFPNYSSELNVNALLLGDSALYLCASSTGLAGGWNEQFFGPGTRLTVL.

CDR3 residues: CASSDRGTGTQYF. The CDR3 DNA reads TGTGCCAGTTCCGACAGGGGCACGGGGACCCAGTACTTC. The rearrangement uses TRBV19 and TRBJ2-5, with 8 bases that match TRBD1. J was trimmed by 7 bases and V by 8 bases; bases with no gene match: 9. CDR3 length: 13 amino acids. CDR1 and CDR2 from the germline V gene are LNHDA and SQIVND (reference sequence).

The V call is TRBV7-8, the J call TRBJ2-7; unclear D gene. Deletions cut 2 bases from V and 3 bases from J, with 17 bases between. The CDR3 loop spans 16 amino acids. Germline CDR1 is SGHVS and CDR2 is FQNEAQ. The CDR3 region is CASSLRVQTIGYEQYF. The CDR3 nucleotides read TGTGCCAGCAGCTTAAGGGTTCAAACAATAGGCTACGAGCAGTACTTC.

The chain uses TRBV19 and TRBJ1-5, with 7 bases aligning to TRBD1. Losses at the gene ends were 10 bases for V and 4 bases for J; bases not matched to a gene: 7. CDR1 is LNHDA, CDR2 SQIVND, per germline (reference sequence). This CDR3 has 13 amino acids. The CDR3 DNA follows: TGTGCCACTCGGGACAGATATAATCAGCCCCAGCATTTT. It translates to CATRDRYNQPQHF. The variable domain in full, with the rest retrieved from reference TRBV19 and TRBJ1-5, is DGGITQSPKYLFRKEGQNVTLSCEQNLNHDAMYWYRQDPGQGLRLIYYSQIVNDFQKGDIAEGYSVSREKKESFPLTVTSAQKNPTAFYLCATRDRYNQPQHFGDGTRLSIL.

The CDR3 nucleotides are TGTGCCAGCAGCCAGACCCTCAATTCACCCCTCCACTTT. It codes for CASSQTLNSPLHF. This chain uses TRBV14 with TRBJ1-6; D remains ambiguous. V lost 3 bases, J lost 7 bases, and 7 bases lay in between. Germline CDR1 and CDR2: SGHDN and FVKESK. The CDR3 has 13 amino acids. Full variable domain (rest looked up from reference TRBV14 and TRBJ1-6): EAGVTQFPSHSVIEKGQTVTLRCDPISGHDNLYWYRRVMGKEIKFLLHFVKESKQDESGMPNNRFLAERTGGTYSTLKVQPAELEDSGVYFCASSQTLNSPLHFGNGTRLTVT.

This clone has more than one count but fewer than ten. The chain is built from TRBV19 and TRBJ1-1; the D gene is possibly TRBD1 (6 bases). This CDR3 has 14 amino acids. Trimming pared 6 bases from V and 4 bases from J, leaving 15 bases between. Germline V gene lookup returns CDR1 LNHDA and CDR2 SQIVND (reference sequence). CDR3 in DNA: TGTGCCAGTAGCACCGGACAGCGTAGCACTGAAGCTTTCTTT. It is translated as CASSTGQRSTEAFF.

V and J are TRBV5-4 and TRBJ2-5; D possibly uses TRBD1 or TRBD2 (5 bases each). Per the germline V gene, CDR1 is SGHNT and CDR2 is YYREEE (reference sequence). The CDR3 sequence is 14 residues long. Trimming cost V 3 bases and J 2 bases, with 11 bases left between them. CDR3 residues: CASSSPGRQETQYF. The DNA for the CDR3 is TGTGCCAGCAGCTCACCGGGACGGCAAGAGACCCAGTACTTC.

J is TRBJ2-1 and V is TRBV7-3; 9 positions agree with TRBD1. After removal of 5 bases from V and 7 bases from J, the junction contained 12 bases not matched to a gene. This CDR3 has 16 amino acids. The germline CDR1 and CDR2 sequences are SGHTA and FQGTGA. CDR3 sequence (DNA): TGTGCCAGCAGCCTGTTGGGGACAGGGTCCCTGAATGAGCAGTTCTTC. Amino acids: CASSLLGTGSLNEQFF.

The V gene is TRBV4-3, the J gene TRBJ1-5, with unresolved D. The CDR3 totals 15 residues. V dropped 1 base and J dropped 6 bases, with 13 bases sitting between them. From germline, CDR1 is LGHNA and CDR2 YSLEER. CDR3 region: CASSQGLGTVQPQHF. CDR3 DNA: TGCGCCAGCAGCCAAGGCCTGGGTACCGTTCAGCCCCAGCATTTT.

This clone was observed a few times. This chain connects TRBV6-5 to TRBJ1-2, with a possible D match to TRBD1 (5 bases). The CDR3 is made up of 13 amino acids. Germline CDR1 reads MNHEY; CDR2 reads SVGAGI. The V end lost 0 bases, the J end lost 6 bases, and 8 bases lay between the germline ends. The CDR3 coding sequence is TGTGCCAGCAGTTACTCAAACAGGAATGGCTACACCTTC. Residues: CASSYSNRNGYTF.

The chain couples TRBV20-1 to TRBJ1-1, with D possibly being TRBD1 (5 bases). The CDR3 covers 11 residues. In germline, CDR1 is DFQATT, CDR2 SNEGSKA (reference sequence). Trimming took off 4 bases at V and 4 bases at J, with 7 bases between the two ends. CDR3 sequence: CSAKGSTEAFF. The CDR3 nucleotides read TGCAGTGCTAAGGGGAGCACTGAAGCTTTCTTT.

This rearrangement joins TRBV2 to TRBJ2-3; 11 nucleotides line up with TRBD2. Germline V gene sequence: CDR1 SNHLY, CDR2 FYNNEI. The CDR3 is 14 residues long. Trimming removed 9 bases from V and 2 bases from J; junction bases left unmatched: 4. The CDR3 sequence: CARGTSGYTDTQYF. The DNA for the CDR3 is TGTGCCAGAGGGACTAGCGGATACACAGATACGCAGTATTTT.

The chain carries TRBV4-1 and TRBJ1-1; unclear D gene. Germline CDR1 is MGHRA and CDR2 is YSYEKL. The CDR3 is 16 residues long. Deletions cut 0 bases from V and 1 base from J, with 12 bases between. The DNA for the CDR3 is TGCGCCAGCAGCCAAGAGGAAGGGTTGCCGAACACTGAAGCTTTCTTT. As protein: CASSQEEGLPNTEAFF.

The chain joins TRBV19 to TRBJ2-6; 7 nucleotides align to TRBD1. Losses at the gene ends were 5 bases for V and 0 bases for J; bases not matched to a gene: 7. From germline, CDR1 is LNHDA and CDR2 SQIVND (reference sequence). The length of the CDR3 is 17 residues. The DNA for the CDR3 is TGTGCCAGTAGTGGCCCGGGACAGACCTCTGGGGCCAACGTCCTGACTTTC. This gives the protein CASSGPGQTSGANVLTF. Together with reference TRBV19 and TRBJ2-6, the CDR3 gives the full variable domain: DGGITQSPKYLFRKEGQNVTLSCEQNLNHDAMYWYRQDPGQGLRLIYYSQIVNDFQKGDIAEGYSVSREKKESFPLTVTSAQKNPTAFYLCASSGPGQTSGANVLTFGAGSRLTVL.

The chain links TRBV15 to TRBJ1-2; 8 nucleotides line up with TRBD1. Germline loops: CDR1 LNHNV, CDR2 YYDKDF (reference sequence). With 0 bases clipped from V and 3 bases from J, the junction kept 9 bases outside the gene matches. The CDR3 totals 17 residues. The CDR3 reads CATSRDLRTGLDYGYTF. CDR3 bases: TGTGCCACCAGCAGAGACCTAAGGACAGGGCTGGACTATGGCTACACCTTC.

V is TRBV18 and J is TRBJ2-7, with D possibly matching TRBD2 (5 bases). There are 14 residues in the CDR3. The ends were cut back, 2 bases at V and 4 bases at J, with 12 bases in the middle. CDR1 and CDR2 from the germline V gene are KGHSH and LQKENI. CDR3: CASSPDLRGYEQYF. CDR3 bases: TGTGCCAGCTCACCAGATTTACGGGGATACGAGCAGTACTTC.

The chain employs TRBV4-1 and TRBJ1-4; unclear D gene. CDR3 length equals 14 residues. V was clipped by 4 bases and J by 7 bases, with 13 bases between them. Germline V gene sequence: CDR1 MGHRA, CDR2 YSYEKL. CDR3 DNA: TGCGCCAGCAGCCCCACGGGGTTGAGTGAAAAACTGTTTTTT. It translates to CASSPTGLSEKLFF.

The genes are TRBV6-1 and TRBJ2-7; D ambiguous. CDR1 MNHNS and CDR2 SASEGT come from the germline V gene. The V gene lost 3 bases and the J gene lost 4 bases, with 4 bases spanning the gap. The CDR3 totals 11 residues. CDR3 amino acids: CASSERYEQYF. The CDR3 nucleotides read TGTGCCAGCAGTGAGCGGTACGAGCAGTACTTC.

The chain employs TRBV27 and TRBJ1-2, with D hard to call. Trimming left V 6 bases short and J 5 bases short, with 13 bases between. Germline V gives CDR1 MNHEY, CDR2 SMNVEV (reference sequence). The CDR3 has 13 amino acids. This CDR3 is CASSQTRRYGYTF. CDR3 sequence (DNA): TGTGCCAGCAGCCAAACACGCCGTTATGGCTACACCTTC.

This chain joins TRBV19 and TRBJ2-1, with 11 bases aligning to TRBD2. CDR1 LNHDA and CDR2 SQIVND come from the germline V gene (reference sequence). With V trimmed by 3 bases and J by 4 bases, 11 bases remained unmatched. The CDR3 is 18 amino acids. The CDR3 spells CASSMDSGGAGPYNEQFF. Written as DNA, the CDR3 is TGTGCCAGTAGTATGGATAGCGGGGGGGCCGGCCCTTACAATGAGCAGTTCTTC.

The rearrangement joins TRBV30 to TRBJ1-1, with a weak D call TRBD1 (6 bases). The CDR3 contains 16 residues. V lost 4 bases to trimming and J lost 1 base, with 19 bases between them. CDR1 is GTSNPN, CDR2 SVGIG, per germline (reference sequence). The CDR3 region is CAWTTAAGHRNTEAFF. The CDR3 nucleotides read TGTGCCTGGACTACCGCCGCGGGACACCGGAACACTGAAGCTTTCTTT.

This chain links TRBV7-2 with TRBJ1-2; D remains unclear. Germline values: CDR1 SGHTA, CDR2 FQGNSA. The CDR3 is 11 residues long. The V end was cut by 0 bases, the J end by 8 bases, with 4 bases between. CDR3 nucleotides: TGTGCCAGCAGCTTAGCGTGGGGCTACACCTTC. Its translation: CASSLAWGYTF.

The chain employs TRBV7-8 and TRBJ2-3, with 9 nucleotides matching TRBD2. J gave up 1 base and V 3 bases, and 5 bases lay outside the gene matches. This CDR3 contains 16 residues. The germline V gene has CDR1 SGHVS and CDR2 FQNEAQ. CDR3: CASSFRASGGTDTQYF. CDR3 coding DNA: TGTGCCAGCAGCTTTCGGGCTAGCGGGGGCACAGATACGCAGTATTTT.

The rearrangement uses TRBV4-2 and TRBJ1-1; no definite D call. Trimming cost V 1 base and J 0 bases, with 3 bases left between them. The CDR3 runs to 13 residues. Germline loops: CDR1 LGHNA, CDR2 YNFKEQ. CDR3 nucleotides: TGTGCCAGCAGCCAAGTTTTGAACACTGAAGCTTTCTTT. This translates into CASSQVLNTEAFF.

CDR3 coding DNA: TGTGCCAGCTCACCGGTCGAGGGGCTGGGGAACACTGAAGCTTTCTTT. Translated: CASSPVEGLGNTEAFF. The chain has TRBV18 and TRBJ1-1, with D possibly TRBD1 on 5 matching bases. The CDR3 totals 16 residues. V lost 3 bases and J 1 base, leaving 15 bases between the germline ends. The germline CDR1 and CDR2 sequences are KGHSH and LQKENI.

The chain is built from TRBV5-6 and TRBJ1-1; no definite D call. This CDR3 has 12 amino acids. V was shortened by 6 bases and J by 6 bases, with 12 bases between the two germline ends. The germline V gene encodes CDR1 SGHDT and CDR2 YYEEEE. CDR3 nucleotide sequence: TGTGCCAGCACCATAGGATTGGCTGAAGCTTTCTTT. Translating it yields CASTIGLAEAFF. Full variable domain (remainder filled in from reference TRBV5-6 and TRBJ1-1): DAGVTQSPTHLIKTRGQQVTLRCSPKSGHDTVSWYQQALGQGPQFIFQYYEEEERQRGNFPDRFSGHQFPNYSSELNVNALLLGDSALYLCASTIGLAEAFFGQGTRLTVV.